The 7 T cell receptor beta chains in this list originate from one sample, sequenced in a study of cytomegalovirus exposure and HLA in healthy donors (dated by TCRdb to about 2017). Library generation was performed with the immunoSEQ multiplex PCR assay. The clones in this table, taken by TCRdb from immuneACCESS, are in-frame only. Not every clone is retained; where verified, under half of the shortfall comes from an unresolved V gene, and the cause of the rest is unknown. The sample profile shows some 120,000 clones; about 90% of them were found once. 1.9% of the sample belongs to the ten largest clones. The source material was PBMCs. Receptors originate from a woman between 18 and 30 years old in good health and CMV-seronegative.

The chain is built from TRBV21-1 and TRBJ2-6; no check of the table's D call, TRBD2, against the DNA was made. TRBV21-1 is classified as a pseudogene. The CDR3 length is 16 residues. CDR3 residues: CASSKGRAPGANVLTF. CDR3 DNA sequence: TGTGCCAGCAGCAAAGGAAGAGCCCCTGGGGCCAACGTCCTGACTTTC.

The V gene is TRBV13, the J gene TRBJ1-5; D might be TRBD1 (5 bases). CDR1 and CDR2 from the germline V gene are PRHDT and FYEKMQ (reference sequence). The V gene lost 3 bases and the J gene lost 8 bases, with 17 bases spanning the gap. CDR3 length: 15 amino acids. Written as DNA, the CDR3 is TGTGCCAGCAGCTTGGGGAAAGGGAGGGGTAAGCCCCAGCATTTT. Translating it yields CASSLGKGRGKPQHF. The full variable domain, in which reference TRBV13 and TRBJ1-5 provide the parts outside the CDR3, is AAGVIQSPRHLIKEKRETATLKCYPIPRHDTVYWYQQGPGQDPQFLISFYEKMQSDKGSIPDRFSAQQFSDYHSELNMSSLELGDSALYFCASSLGKGRGKPQHFGDGTRLSIL.

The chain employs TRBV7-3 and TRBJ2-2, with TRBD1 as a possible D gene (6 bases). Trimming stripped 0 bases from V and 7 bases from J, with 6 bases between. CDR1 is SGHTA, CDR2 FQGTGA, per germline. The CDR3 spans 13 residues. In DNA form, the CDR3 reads TGTGCCAGCAGCTTAACGGACAGCGGGGAGCTGTTTTTT. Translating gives CASSLTDSGELFF.

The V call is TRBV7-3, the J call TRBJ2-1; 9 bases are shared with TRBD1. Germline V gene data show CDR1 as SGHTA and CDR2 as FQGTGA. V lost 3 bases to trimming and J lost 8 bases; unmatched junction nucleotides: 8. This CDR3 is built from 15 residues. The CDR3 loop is CASSLGRQGVHEQFF. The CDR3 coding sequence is TGTGCCAGCAGCTTGGGTCGACAGGGGGTCCATGAGCAGTTCTTC.

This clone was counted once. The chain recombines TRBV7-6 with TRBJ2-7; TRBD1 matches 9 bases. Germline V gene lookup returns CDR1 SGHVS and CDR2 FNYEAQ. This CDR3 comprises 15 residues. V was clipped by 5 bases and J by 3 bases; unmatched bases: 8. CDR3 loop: CASSLLRQGVYEQYF. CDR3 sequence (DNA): TGTGCCAGCAGCCTCCTAAGACAGGGGGTCTACGAGCAGTACTTC. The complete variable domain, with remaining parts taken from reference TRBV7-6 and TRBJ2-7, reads GAGVSQSPRYKVTKRGQDVALRCDPISGHVSLYWYRQALGQGPEFLTYFNYEAQQDKSGLPNDRFSAERPEGSISTLTIQRTEQRDSAMYRCASSLLRQGVYEQYFGPGTRLTVT.

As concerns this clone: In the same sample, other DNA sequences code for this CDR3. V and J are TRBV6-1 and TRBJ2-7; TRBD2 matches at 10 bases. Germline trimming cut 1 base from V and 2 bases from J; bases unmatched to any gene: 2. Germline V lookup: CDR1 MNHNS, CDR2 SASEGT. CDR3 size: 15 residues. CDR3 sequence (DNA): TGTGCCAGCAGTGAAGGGCTAGCGGGGGCCTACGAGCAGTACTTC. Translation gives CASSEGLAGAYEQYF.

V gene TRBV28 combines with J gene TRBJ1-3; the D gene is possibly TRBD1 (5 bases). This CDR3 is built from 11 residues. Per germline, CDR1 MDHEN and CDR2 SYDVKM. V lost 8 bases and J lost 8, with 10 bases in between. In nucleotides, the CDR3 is TGTGCCAGCTGGGGGGGGGACACCATATATTTT. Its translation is CASWGGDTIYF.